These 28 T cell receptor beta chains were sequenced from one sample in a study of tumor-infiltrating lymphocytes in primary liver carcinoma. The template, roughly 0.45 ug total RNA, yielded TCR beta cDNA made with a constant-region primer. Slightly modified ARM-PCR served as the procedure for the TCR beta libraries. These libraries came from three rounds of nested multiplex PCR. The study ran its first two PCR rounds for around 10 cycles each, using TRBV1-TRBV30 forward primers and a C-beta reverse primer. TCRdb recomputed calls from the multiplex PCR reads with MiXCR, one row per CDR3 protein. Here the sample spans about 320,000 distinct CDR3 sequences, approximately 54% being singletons. Unsorted whole blood supplied the RNA, and germline DNA was extracted too. The sample comprised peripheral blood. These receptors all stem from a woman in her thirties with primary liver carcinoma and hepatitis B virus infection.

This clonotype was seen repeatedly, ten times or more. This sequence joins TRBV12-3 or TRBV12-4 and TRBJ1-2; TRBD1 might be the D (5 bases). V was clipped by 6 bases and J by 5 bases, with 13 bases between them. There are 13 residues in the CDR3. CDR3 bases: TGTGCCAGCAGCCCAGGGCCCGGTTATGGCTACACCTTC. Its protein product is CASSPGPGYGYTF.

This clonotype has at least ten counts. The CDR3 sequence is CSDLGLAGYNEQFF. The CDR3 DNA reads TGCAGCGACCTGGGACTAGCAGGCTACAATGAGCAGTTCTTC. This sequence joins TRBV29-1 and TRBJ2-1, with 9 bases matching TRBD2. J lost 3 bases, V lost 7 bases, and 7 bases had no gene match. This CDR3 is built from 14 residues. Germline loops: CDR1 SQVTM, CDR2 ANQGSEA.

This clonotype was observed a few times. CDR3 bases: TGTGCCAGCAGTTTAAAGCGACATAAACTGTTTTTT. It codes for CASSLKRHKLFF. The chain has TRBV28 and TRBJ1-4; D uncertain. There are 12 residues in the CDR3. Trimming took 2 bases from V and 11 from J, leaving 9 bases between them. Germline lookup yields CDR1 MDHEN and CDR2 SYDVKM.

Concerning this clonotype itself: The junction departs from germline at one end; a sequencing error may be responsible. V usage is TRBV11-2 and J usage is TRBJ2-5; no reliable D call. The germline V gene has CDR1 SGHAT and CDR2 FQNNGV. CDR3 length: 15 amino acids. The CDR3 reads CASSPHFGSRETQYF. CDR3 nucleotides: TGCGCCAGCAGCCCTCATTTTGGTAGCCGCGAGACCCAGTACTTC.

This clonotype has a single count. This likely comes from a read error, as the CDR3 has no conserved phenylalanine or tryptophan at its end. The V and J genes are TRBV6-2 or TRBV6-3 and TRBJ2-1; 15 bases align to TRBD2. The CDR3 sequence is 15 residues long. Trimming cost V 5 bases and J 10 bases; bases outside gene matches: 6. Germline CDR1 reads MNHEY; CDR2 reads SVGEGT. The CDR3 loop is CASSPGLAGGGEQFL. CDR3 nucleotide sequence: TGTGCCAGCAGTCCGGGACTAGCGGGAGGCGGGGAGCAGTTCCTC.

The genes are TRBV5-6 and TRBJ2-1; D call uncertain. The length of the CDR3 is 16 residues. V was clipped by 2 bases and J by 8 bases, with 20 bases between them. From germline, CDR1 is SGHDT and CDR2 YYEEEE. In DNA, the CDR3 is TGTGCCAGCAGCTTCTCCGTCGGCATTAGACAATATGAGCAGTTCTTC. It is translated as CASSFSVGIRQYEQFF.

This clonotype was detected a few times. The V gene is TRBV29-1, the J gene TRBJ1-1; D might be TRBD1 (5 bases). The CDR3 is 11 amino acids. V was pared by 4 bases and J by 5 bases, with 8 bases between. In germline, CDR1 is SQVTM, CDR2 ANQGSEA. CDR3 loop: CSVARGTEAFF. Written as DNA, the CDR3 is TGCAGCGTTGCCCGGGGGACTGAAGCTTTCTTT.

Regarding this clonotype: This may be a read error: a much more frequent sequence differs by one nucleotide. The chain employs TRBV12-3 or TRBV12-4 and TRBJ2-4; D is uncertain. This CDR3 is built from 13 residues. The V gene lost 0 bases and the J gene lost 9 bases, with 9 bases spanning the gap. Here the CDR3 reads CASSLALETIQYF. Here the CDR3 DNA reads TGTGCCAGCAGTTTAGCCCTAGAGACCATTCAGTACTTC.

Details on this clonotype: A junction boundary mismatches the germline segment, possibly from a read error. The V and J genes are TRBV5-1 and TRBJ2-7, with D unresolved. The CDR3 is made up of 13 amino acids. The germline gives CDR1 SGHRS, CDR2 YFSETQ. The CDR3 region is CASSLYPNYEQHF. For the CDR3, the DNA is TGCGCCAGCAGCTTGTATCCTAACTACGAGCAGCACTTC.

On this clonotype: An end of the junction differs from the germline gene, which may be a read error. The J gene is TRBJ2-2, the V gene TRBV12-3 or TRBV12-4, with TRBD1 matching over 8 bases. There are 16 residues in the CDR3. DNA of the CDR3: TGTGCCAACAGTCCCCGGACAGGGCCTGGGACTGGGGAGCTGTTTTTT. Its translation is CANSPRTGPGTGELFF.

A remark on this clonotype: A much larger clone differs from this one at a single base, so this may be a read error. V gene TRBV6-6 combines with J gene TRBJ1-5, with a tentative D call TRBD1 (5 bases). Germline loops: CDR1 MNHNY, CDR2 SVGAGI (reference sequence). CDR3 length: 15 amino acids. The CDR3 region has the DNA TGTGCCAGCAGTTACCCCAGACAGTCCAATCAGGCCCAGCATTTT. This sequence encodes CASSYPRQSNQAQHF.

This clonotype was observed a handful of times. The chain uses TRBV21-1 and TRBJ2-7. TRBV21-1 is a pseudogene segment. The CDR3 covers 16 residues. CDR3 bases: TGTGCCAGCAGCAAAGCGCTGTGGGCAAGCTCCTACGAGCAGTACTTC. Translated, it gives CASSKALWASSYEQYF.

Details on this clonotype: This could be a read error, since a much larger clone is one nucleotide away. The chain recombines TRBV12-3 or TRBV12-4 with TRBJ2-3; TRBD1 might be the D (5 bases). The length of the CDR3 is 15 residues. Trimming took off 6 bases at V and 1 base at J, with 14 bases between the two ends. The CDR3 region is CASRIDWGGTDTQYF. CDR3 DNA: TGTGCCAGCAGGATCGACTGGGGCGGCACAGATACGCAGTATTTT.

Comment on this clonotype: A much larger clone differs by one base, so this may be a read error. The conserved phenylalanine or tryptophan is not found at the CDR3 terminus, so this likely reflects a read error. The chain joins TRBV12-3 or TRBV12-4 to TRBJ1-5; D call uncertain. V lost 3 bases and J 3 bases, leaving 6 bases between the germline ends. CDR3 length: 13 residues. The CDR3 sequence: CASSLENNQPQHS. The CDR3 coding sequence is TGTGCCAGCAGTTTGGAGAACAATCAGCCCCAGCATTCT.

The V call is TRBV11-1, the J call TRBJ2-5; tentative D call: TRBD2 (6 bases). Trimming took 3 bases from V and 4 from J, leaving 12 bases between them. This CDR3 is 14 amino acids long. CDR1 is SGHAT and CDR2 is FQDESV in the germline V gene (reference sequence). This CDR3 is CASSLDKGGETQYF. CDR3 nucleotides: TGTGCCAGCAGCTTGGACAAGGGAGGAGAGACCCAGTACTTC.

This clonotype came up a few times. The rearrangement joins TRBV5-4 to TRBJ2-1, with D tentatively TRBD2 (6 bases). The length of the CDR3 is 15 residues. Trimming removed 0 bases from V and 6 bases from J, with 13 bases in between. Germline CDR1 reads SGHNT; CDR2 reads YYREEE (reference sequence). CDR3 amino acids: CASSLGVAGINEQFF. In DNA form, the CDR3 reads TGTGCCAGCAGCTTGGGGGTTGCGGGGATCAATGAGCAGTTCTTC. The whole variable domain, filled in from reference TRBV5-4 and TRBJ2-1, reads ETGVTQSPTHLIKTRGQQVTLRCSSQSGHNTVSWYQQALGQGPQFIFQYYREEENGRGNFPPRFSGLQFPNYSSELNVNALELDDSALYLCASSLGVAGINEQFFGPGTRLTVL.

About this clonotype: Compared with germline, one end of the junction differs, possibly owing to a read error. V and J are TRBV11-2 and TRBJ2-1, with D perhaps matching TRBD1 (5 bases). Germline CDR1 and CDR2: SGHAT and FQNNGV. CDR3 length: 16 amino acids. The CDR3 spells CANSKTTVSSYNEQFF. In DNA, the CDR3 is TGTGCCAACAGCAAAACGACAGTGAGCTCATACAATGAGCAGTTCTTC. The complete variable domain, with remaining parts taken from reference TRBV11-2 and TRBJ2-1, reads EAGVAQSPRYKIIEKRQSVAFWCNPISGHATLYWYQQILGQGPKLLIQFQNNGVVDDSQLPKDRFSAERLKGVDSTLKIQPAKLEDSAVYLCANSKTTVSSYNEQFFGPGTRLTVL.

The genes are TRBV7-9 and TRBJ2-2; 11 bases match TRBD2. Trimming at V came to 5 bases and at J to 9 bases, leaving 14 bases not matched to a gene. The V gene's germline CDR1 is SEHNR and CDR2 FQNEAQ (reference sequence). The CDR3 totals 17 residues. CDR3 loop: CASSLRGTSGSSRELFF. CDR3 in DNA: TGTGCCAGCAGCCTCCGGGGTACTAGCGGGAGCTCCCGGGAGCTGTTTTTT.

This clonotype was counted once. The chain combines TRBV6-1 with TRBJ1-4, with 7 bases that match TRBD1. V dropped 9 bases and J dropped 11; count of bases not matched to a gene: 15. Germline CDR1 is MNHNS and CDR2 is SASEGT. CDR3 length: 14 residues. For the CDR3, the DNA is TGTGCCAGTCGATCGGGCGGGACAGCTAACAAACTGTTTTTT. As protein: CASRSGGTANKLFF.

The rearrangement uses TRBV6-1 and TRBJ1-5, with no clear D. The CDR3 is made up of 13 amino acids. V was cut by 4 bases and J by 6 bases, with 10 bases left in between. The germline CDR1 and CDR2 sequences are MNHNS and SASEGT. The CDR3 nucleotides read TGTGCCAGCAGTGTACTCCAAGGTCAGCCCCAGCATTTT. Translation: CASSVLQGQPQHF.

Many counts were recorded for this clonotype. This chain links TRBV12-3 or TRBV12-4 with TRBJ1-3; maybe TRBD1 (6 bases). The ends were cut back, 6 bases at V and 8 bases at J, with 17 bases in the middle. This CDR3 has 14 residues. This CDR3 is CASRWGRGEDTIYF. The CDR3 DNA reads as TGTGCCAGCAGATGGGGCAGGGGTGAGGACACCATATATTTT.

As for this clonotype: A much larger clone lies a single base off, so this may be a read error. V is TRBV6-2 or TRBV6-3 and J is TRBJ2-1; 7 bases are a match to TRBD2. The germline CDR1 and CDR2 sequences are MNHEY and SVGEGT. There are 17 residues in the CDR3. CDR3 amino acids: CASCYFPREGSYNEQFF. CDR3 coding DNA: TGTGCCAGCTGTTACTTCCCAAGGGAGGGCTCCTACAATGAGCAGTTCTTC.

Worth noting for this clonotype: The CDR3 does not end in the conserved phenylalanine or tryptophan, so this is likely a read error. The chain couples TRBV6-5 to TRBJ2-7; a weak D match, TRBD2 (6 bases). Trimming cost V 3 bases and J 6 bases, with 15 bases left between them. Germline V lookup: CDR1 MNHEY, CDR2 SVGAGI. This CDR3 is built from 14 residues. The CDR3: CASSYYRTSSEQYL. CDR3 nucleotide sequence: TGTGCCAGCAGTTATTACCGAACTAGCTCCGAGCAGTACTTA.

Notes on this clonotype: A read error may be the cause here, since a much bigger clone is one base away. The genes are TRBV6-6 and TRBJ2-7; a weak D match, TRBD1 (6 bases). Germline-derived CDR1 and CDR2 are MNHNY and SVGAGI (reference sequence). This CDR3 contains 13 residues. The CDR3 protein is CVSSRGQTYEQYF. DNA for the CDR3: TGTGTCAGCAGTCGCGGACAGACTTACGAGCAGTACTTC.

Concerning this clonotype: Germline and junction disagree at one end, which may indicate a read error. The V call is TRBV6-6, the J call TRBJ2-1; TRBD2 matches 8 bases. The length of the CDR3 is 15 residues. Germline CDR1 MNHNY, CDR2 SVGAGI (reference sequence). The CDR3 DNA sequence: TGTGTCAGCACCGAAGCGGGAGTCGTCTACAATGAGCAGTTCTTC. Amino acid sequence: CVSTEAGVVYNEQFF.

As regards this clonotype: Germline and junction disagree at one end, which may indicate a read error. The chain employs TRBV6-6 and TRBJ1-2; D uncertain. CDR3 length: 14 residues. CDR1 MNHNY and CDR2 SVGAGI come from the germline V gene (reference sequence). CDR3 amino acids: CAGSSARGEGGCTF. CDR3 nucleotide sequence: TGTGCCGGCAGTTCCGCGCGGGGAGAGGGTGGCTGCACCTTC.

This sequence joins TRBV11-3 and TRBJ2-1, with 7 bases lining up with TRBD1. Germline V gene data show CDR1 as SGHNT and CDR2 as YENEEA. V lost 4 bases to trimming and J lost 0 bases; unmatched junction nucleotides: 6. The CDR3 covers 16 residues. The CDR3 protein is CASSWARGSSYNEQFF. CDR3 DNA sequence: TGTGCCAGCAGCTGGGCCAGGGGGAGCTCCTACAATGAGCAGTTCTTC.

Concerning this clonotype itself: A read error may account for a junction end that differs from germline. The chain uses TRBV11-2 and TRBJ2-3; D gene ambiguous. CDR3 size: 16 residues. The germline V gene encodes CDR1 SGHAT and CDR2 FQNNGV. Here the CDR3 DNA reads TGTGCCATCAGCTCCCCCGGACCTCCACGCACAGATACGCAGTATTTT. Protein product: CAISSPGPPRTDTQYF.